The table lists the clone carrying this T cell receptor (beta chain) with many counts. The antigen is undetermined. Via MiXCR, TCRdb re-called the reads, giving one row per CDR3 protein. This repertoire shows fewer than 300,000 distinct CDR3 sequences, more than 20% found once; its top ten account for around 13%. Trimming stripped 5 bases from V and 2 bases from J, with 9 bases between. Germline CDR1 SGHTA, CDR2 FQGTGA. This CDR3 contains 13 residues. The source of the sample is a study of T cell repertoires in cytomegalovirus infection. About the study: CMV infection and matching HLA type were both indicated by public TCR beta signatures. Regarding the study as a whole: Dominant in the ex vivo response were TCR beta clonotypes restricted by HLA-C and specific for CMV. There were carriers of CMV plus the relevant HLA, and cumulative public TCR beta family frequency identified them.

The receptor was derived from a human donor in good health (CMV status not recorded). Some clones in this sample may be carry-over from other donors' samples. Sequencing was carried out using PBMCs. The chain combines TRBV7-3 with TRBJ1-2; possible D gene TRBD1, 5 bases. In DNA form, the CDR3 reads TGTGCCAGCAGCGGTCCAGGGAACTATGGCTACACCTTC. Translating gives CASSGPGNYGYTF.